This T cell receptor beta chain came from a study of T cells in Graves' hyperthyroidism and ophthalmopathy. The CDR3 is 13 residues long. Germline V gene data show CDR1 as KGHSH and CDR2 as LQKENI. V lost 0 bases to trimming and J lost 7 bases, with 10 bases between them. In this sample, this clonotype turned up a few times. TCR beta CDR3 region amplification was performed from RNA transcripts. The primer set for the first-round RT-PCR of the TCR CDR3 was HTBI. TCRdb redid the calling of the multiplex PCR reads with MiXCR, one entry per CDR3 protein. The repertoire holds around 700,000 distinct CDR3 sequences, with roughly a sixth as singletons.

The sequence derives from a woman aged 45 to 65 with Graves' hyperthyroidism that later progressed to Graves' ophthalmopathy. The material sequenced was blood. V gene TRBV18 combines with J gene TRBJ2-7, with D hard to call. CDR3 residues: CASSPPSSKEQYF. The CDR3 DNA is TGTGCCAGCTCACCACCTTCCTCTAAGGAGCAGTACTTC.